This T cell receptor (beta chain) is drawn from a study of beta chain features in type 1 diabetes. The CDR3 consists of 15 residues. The germline gives CDR1 SGHVS, CDR2 FQNEAQ. Between the trimmed V and J ends, which lost 5 bases and 8 bases, there was a span of 19 bases. Of note for this clone: Its target is not known.

Whole-study results and caveats: The study notes PCR might favor shorter templates equally in patients and controls. When VDJ junctions were examined, type 1 diabetes patients showed fewer insertions and more deletions.

Sequenced material consisted of expressed TCRB transcripts (all of the isolated RNA was reverse transcribed). Assay used: immunoSEQ multiplex PCR; TCRdb lists only in-frame clones, some missing. The repertoire includes fewer than 150,000 clones, about 7% of them detected once, and around 1.5% sits in the top ten. This chain uses TRBV7-8 with TRBJ2-1, with D possibly matching TRBD2 (7 bases). Input material: central memory CD4+ T cells from blood. This receptor was identified in a woman in her twenties or thirties in good health. The CDR3 DNA reads TGTGCCAGCAGCCGGGGACGGGGGGCCGGGGATGAGCAGTTCTTC. It translates to CASSRGRGAGDEQFF.